Shown below are 2 T cell receptor beta chains from a single sample sequenced in a study of blood T cells in healthy people across ages. A second PCR, run for roughly 6 to 11 cycles, used a sample-barcoded 5' primer plus a J-beta primer mix. TCRdb ran MiXCR on the 5' RACE reads and lists one entry per CDR3 protein. The data show around 940,000 distinct CDR3 sequences, roughly 51% seen once. The sample consisted of blood. The receptors originated from a woman aged 55 to 70 in good health.

V and J are TRBV6-5 and TRBJ1-4; D might be TRBD1 (5 bases). The length of the CDR3 is 18 residues. Trimming shortened V by 0 bases and J by 5 bases, and 19 bases separated the two germline ends. CDR1 MNHEY and CDR2 SVGAGI come from the germline V gene. The CDR3 loop is CASSYSKLAGLGNEKLFF. The CDR3 DNA reads TGTGCCAGCAGTTACTCAAAACTCGCAGGGTTGGGGAATGAAAAACTGTTTTTT.

This chain uses TRBV28 with TRBJ2-7; 11 nucleotides line up with TRBD1. V shed 6 bases, J shed 7 bases, and the junction held 8 bases outside the gene matches. Germline V CDR1 and CDR2: MDHEN, SYDVKM. The CDR3 runs 14 residues. CDR3 amino acids: CASRAPGTGGEQYF. The CDR3 DNA reads as TGTGCCAGCAGAGCCCCCGGGACAGGGGGGGAGCAGTACTTC. The full variable domain, with the rest looked up from reference TRBV28 and TRBJ2-7, is DVKVTQSSRYLVKRTGEKVFLECVQDMDHENMFWYRQDPGLGLRLIYFSYDVKMKEKGDIPEGYSVSREKKERFSLILESASTNQTSMYLCASRAPGTGGEQYFGPGTRLTVT.